These 24 T cell receptor beta chains originate from one sample sequenced in a study of technical replicates of blood from a handful of donors. Sequencing was performed with immunoSEQ multiplex PCR; in TCRdb, only in-frame clones are kept and a portion is missing. The sample consists of around 60,000 clones, more than 85% of them appearing once. What was sequenced was PBMCs. Every receptor here comes from a human donor in good health. Some clones in this sample may be carry-over from other donors' samples.

Concerning this clone itself: Other nucleotide sequences from this sample produce the same CDR3. The V gene is TRBV9, the J gene TRBJ1-3, with D maybe TRBD1 (5 bases). The length of the CDR3 is 14 residues. With 0 bases removed from V and 4 bases from J, the gap between germline ends came to 8 bases. Per germline, CDR1 SGDLS and CDR2 YYNGEE. CDR3 region: CASSVAQGGNTIYF. For the CDR3, the DNA is TGTGCCAGCAGCGTAGCTCAGGGAGGAAACACCATATATTTT.

The V gene is TRBV6-5, the J gene TRBJ2-7; D not resolved. The CDR3 totals 15 residues. Germline lookup yields CDR1 MNHEY and CDR2 SVGAGI. Trimming took 9 bases from V and 0 from J, leaving 18 bases between them. The CDR3, as DNA: TGTGCCAGTCCCCACTCCGACGGGTACTCCTACGAGCAGTACTTC. Amino acids: CASPHSDGYSYEQYF.

This CDR3 is CASRTGLGNTIYF. The CDR3 DNA is TGTGCCAGCAGGACAGGGTTGGGAAACACCATATATTTT. The chain carries TRBV2 and TRBJ1-3; 7 bases match TRBD1. The trim removed 6 bases at V and 4 bases at J, leaving 3 bases unmatched. CDR3 size: 13 residues. Germline CDR1 SNHLY, CDR2 FYNNEI.

CDR3 residues: CASSSAGATEAFF. In DNA form, the CDR3 reads TGTGCCAGCAGCTCCGCAGGGGCCACTGAAGCTTTCTTT. V gene TRBV7-9 combines with J gene TRBJ1-1; the D gene is possibly TRBD1 (6 bases). Trimming left V 4 bases short and J 4 bases short, with 10 bases between. CDR1 is SEHNR and CDR2 is FQNEAQ in the germline V gene (reference sequence). The CDR3 extends over 13 amino acids.

The chain joins TRBV9 to TRBJ2-7, with TRBD2 matching 10 bases. CDR1 is SGDLS, CDR2 YYNGEE, per germline. The CDR3 contains 15 residues. Trimming cost V 3 bases and J 7 bases; bases outside gene matches: 10. The CDR3 DNA follows: TGTGCCAGCAGCGCTTCTAGCGGGAGTTTCGTTGAGCAGTACTTC. It translates to CASSASSGSFVEQYF.

The rearrangement links TRBV27 to TRBJ2-1; TRBD2 aligns across 9 bases. This CDR3 has 15 residues. Germline assignment: CDR1 MNHEY and CDR2 SMNVEV (reference sequence). Germline trimming cut 2 bases from V and 8 bases from J; bases unmatched to any gene: 7. CDR3 coding DNA: TGTGCCAGCAGTTTAAGTGGCGGGAGGGCCGATGAGCAGTTCTTC. Translated: CASSLSGGRADEQFF.

The chain recombines TRBV6-6 with TRBJ2-1; TRBD2 aligns across 8 bases. Unmatched junction bases numbered 3, after V lost 1 base and J lost 4 bases. Germline V lookup: CDR1 MNHNY, CDR2 SVGAGI (reference sequence). The CDR3 contains 15 residues. CDR3 nucleotides: TGTGCCAGCAGTTACTTAGGACTAGCTTACAATGAGCAGTTCTTC. Residues: CASSYLGLAYNEQFF.

The chain links TRBV18 to TRBJ1-5; TRBD1 agrees at 7 bases. With 8 bases clipped from V and 3 bases from J, the junction kept 10 bases outside the gene matches. From germline, CDR1 is KGHSH and CDR2 LQKENI. The CDR3 is 15 residues long. DNA for the CDR3: TGTGCCAGCACTCTGACAGGGAATACCAATCAGCCCCAGCATTTT. Translation: CASTLTGNTNQPQHF.

The V and J genes are TRBV15 and TRBJ1-3; 7 bases map to TRBD1. The junction had 3 bases not matched to a gene; V was cut back by 2 bases and J by 2 bases. Germline-derived CDR1 and CDR2 are LNHNV and YYDKDF (reference sequence). The length of the CDR3 is 15 residues. CDR3 nucleotide sequence: TGTGCCACCAGCAGAACCAGGGGGACTGGAAACACCATATATTTT. Amino acid sequence: CATSRTRGTGNTIYF.

The rearrangement links TRBV30 to TRBJ1-5, with 7 bases matching TRBD1. The CDR3 is made up of 17 amino acids. CDR1 and CDR2 (germline): GTSNPN, SVGIG (reference sequence). Trimming at V came to 0 bases and at J to 5 bases, leaving 13 bases not matched to a gene. The CDR3 reads CAWSVRAPEGADQPQHF. For the CDR3, the DNA is TGTGCCTGGAGTGTAAGAGCACCCGAGGGGGCTGATCAGCCCCAGCATTTT.

The rearrangement uses TRBV9 and TRBJ1-4; tentative D call: TRBD1 (5 bases). From germline, CDR1 is SGDLS and CDR2 YYNGEE. CDR3 length: 15 residues. Trimming cost V 4 bases and J 0 bases, with 10 bases left between them. The CDR3 coding sequence is TGTGCCAGCAGCCCAACAGGAACAACTAATGAAAAACTGTTTTTT. Translation gives CASSPTGTTNEKLFF.

The genes are TRBV11-2 and TRBJ2-1; 9 bases map to TRBD2. CDR3 length equals 16 residues. Trimming took 6 bases from V and 3 from J; bases not matched to a gene: 9. Germline-derived CDR1 and CDR2 are SGHAT and FQNNGV. Written as DNA, the CDR3 is TGTGCCAGCAGTTCTATAGCGGGGGTTGGCTACAATGAGCAGTTCTTC. This sequence encodes CASSSIAGVGYNEQFF.

The J gene is TRBJ2-3, the V gene TRBV20-1; the D gene is possibly TRBD1 (6 bases). The germline V gene encodes CDR1 DFQATT and CDR2 SNEGSKA (reference sequence). The CDR3 sequence is 11 residues long. CDR3 bases: TGCAGGGGGGCTGTGGGAGATACGCAGTATTTT. Translated, it gives CRGAVGDTQYF.

The J gene is TRBJ1-1, the V gene TRBV13; D remains unclear. The CDR3 consists of 14 residues. Between the trimmed V and J ends, which lost 1 base and 0 bases, there was a span of 6 bases. Germline V gene lookup returns CDR1 PRHDT and CDR2 FYEKMQ (reference sequence). CDR3 nucleotide sequence: TGTGCCAGCAGCTTAGCAGCGGTGAACACTGAAGCTTTCTTT. Residues: CASSLAAVNTEAFF.

The chain combines TRBV6-6 with TRBJ2-4; TRBD1 is a possible D gene (8 bases). Germline V gene sequence: CDR1 MNHNY, CDR2 SVGAGI (reference sequence). The CDR3 runs to 14 residues. Trimming stripped 6 bases from V and 7 bases from J, with 16 bases between. CDR3 DNA sequence: TGTGCCAGCAGCCTCACAGGGGGGGTTAACATTCAGTACTTC. It translates to CASSLTGGVNIQYF.

This chain joins TRBV5-4 and TRBJ2-1; 13 nucleotides line up with TRBD2. The germline CDR1 and CDR2 sequences are SGHNT and YYREEE (reference sequence). This CDR3 region has 16 residues. Trimming removed 0 bases from V and 3 bases from J; junction bases left unmatched: 0. CDR3 in DNA: TGTGCCAGCAGCTTGGGGACTAGCGGGGGCTACAATGAGCAGTTCTTC. Its protein is CASSLGTSGGYNEQFF.

This chain links TRBV27 with TRBJ2-5; 7 bases fit TRBD2. CDR1 is MNHEY, CDR2 SMNVEV, per germline (reference sequence). The V segment lost 3 bases and the J segment 5 bases; nucleotides outside the gene matches: 3. This CDR3 region has 13 residues. The chain's CDR3 is CASSFKGGETQYF. CDR3 DNA: TGTGCCAGCAGTTTTAAGGGAGGGGAGACCCAGTACTTC.

The chain is built from TRBV7-9 and TRBJ2-7; D not certain. The V gene lost 1 base and the J gene lost 3 bases, with 10 bases spanning the gap. The CDR3 loop spans 14 amino acids. CDR1 is SEHNR and CDR2 is FQNEAQ in the germline V gene (reference sequence). CDR3 sequence: CASSLVPGLYEQYF. The CDR3 DNA reads TGTGCCAGCAGCTTAGTTCCAGGTCTCTACGAGCAGTACTTC.

Here the CDR3 reads CASSVGTESYNEQFF. The CDR3 nucleotides read TGTGCCAGCAGTGTCGGGACAGAATCCTACAATGAGCAGTTCTTC. The chain couples TRBV6-1 to TRBJ2-1; TRBD1 agrees at 7 bases. Germline-derived CDR1 and CDR2 are MNHNS and SASEGT. The CDR3 is made up of 15 amino acids. V shed 4 bases, J shed 1 base, and the junction held 4 bases outside the gene matches.

This clone showed up just once. The CDR3 sequence: CAIRVTGNTEAFF. For the CDR3, the DNA is TGTGCCATCAGGGTGACGGGGAACACTGAAGCTTTCTTT. The chain carries TRBV10-3 and TRBJ1-1; D unresolved. V was shortened by 6 bases and J by 1 base, with 9 bases between the two germline ends. CDR3 length: 13 residues. Germline loops: CDR1 ENHRY, CDR2 SYGVKD.

As for this clone: The junction departs from germline at one end; a sequencing error may be responsible. The chain links TRBV27 to TRBJ2-7; TRBD1 might be the D (6 bases). The germline V gene encodes CDR1 MNHEY and CDR2 SMNVEV (reference sequence). The length of the CDR3 is 16 residues. CDR3 residues: CASSISPPGANYEQYF. Written as DNA, the CDR3 is TGTGCCAGCAGTATATCCCCGCCAGGGGCGAACTACGAGCAGTACTTC.

The chain carries TRBV2 and TRBJ2-1, with a weak D call TRBD1 (7 bases). This CDR3 region has 15 residues. In germline, CDR1 is SNHLY, CDR2 FYNNEI. V lost 6 bases and J 3 bases, leaving 15 bases between the germline ends. CDR3 residues: CASRVNRGGYNEQFF. Written as DNA, the CDR3 is TGTGCCAGCAGGGTCAACAGGGGAGGCTACAATGAGCAGTTCTTC.

The gene calls are TRBV11-2 and TRBJ2-7, with 9 bases fitting TRBD2. Germline V gene lookup returns CDR1 SGHAT and CDR2 FQNNGV. This CDR3 comprises 15 residues. V was clipped by 0 bases and J by 4 bases; unmatched bases: 4. The CDR3 spells CASSLEPSGKYEQYF. In nucleotides, the CDR3 is TGTGCCAGCAGCTTAGAGCCTAGCGGGAAATACGAGCAGTACTTC.

The rearrangement links TRBV4-1 to TRBJ2-7; no clear D gene. CDR1 is MGHRA, CDR2 YSYEKL, per germline. The germline V and J ends were trimmed by 4 bases and 3 bases, with 10 bases remaining between them. This CDR3 region has 13 residues. CDR3 in DNA: TGCGCCAGCAGCCCGTATGTAAACTACGAGCAGTACTTC. This codes for CASSPYVNYEQYF.